The next 15 T cell receptor beta chains were all read from a single sample in a study of human T cells and chemical hapten exposure. One entry per CDR3 protein, called by TCRdb with MiXCR from the RACE reads. The sample carries some 79,000 distinct CDR3 sequences, about 8% recorded once. Time point specified: patch test 1, 2 weeks after DPC sensitization. Regarding treatment: therapeutic diphenylcyclopropenone sensitization with weekly scalp DPC. The source was whole blood, collected in connection with sensitization to the hapten diphenylcyclopropenone (DPC). Every receptor here comes from a woman aged 25 to 39 with alopecia areata. Some clones in this sample may be carry-over from other donors' samples.

This clonotype was picked up a small number of times. This rearrangement joins TRBV5-4 to TRBJ2-6; the D is unclear. Trimming pared 5 bases from V and 0 bases from J, leaving 15 bases between. This CDR3 has 17 residues. Germline V gene lookup returns CDR1 SGHNT and CDR2 YYREEE (reference sequence). In DNA, the CDR3 is TGTGCCAGCAGTTACGACTCGTTTACCTCTGGGGCCAACGTCCTGACTTTC. It yields the protein CASSYDSFTSGANVLTF.

V and J are TRBV7-2 and TRBJ1-4; D is ambiguous. The germline V gene has CDR1 SGHTA and CDR2 FQGNSA. Trimming stripped 1 base from V and 8 bases from J, with 14 bases between. This CDR3 region has 15 residues. Written as DNA, the CDR3 is TGTGCCAGCAGCTTAGATAGGGCAGGAGGGGAAAAACTGTTTTTT. Protein sequence: CASSLDRAGGEKLFF.

In regard to this clonotype: Sequence at one end of the junction differs from germline and may be a read error. The CDR3 spells CASSETDRGQPQNF. The CDR3 nucleotides read TGCGCCAGCAGTGAGACGGACAGGGGTCAGCCCCAGAATTTT. The V call is TRBV10-2, the J call TRBJ1-5, with 9 bases aligning to TRBD1. The CDR3 runs to 14 residues. Germline assignment: CDR1 WSHSY and CDR2 SAAADI.

This clonotype was seen many times. This sequence joins TRBV29-1 and TRBJ1-1; 8 nucleotides agree with TRBD1. The CDR3 is 12 residues long. The V and J ends lost 8 bases and 3 bases, in that order; junction bases with no gene match: 5. The germline gives CDR1 SQVTM, CDR2 ANQGSEA. CDR3 nucleotides: TGCAGCACAATGACAGGGGACACTGAAGCTTTCTTT. Translating gives CSTMTGDTEAFF.

In the case of this clonotype: One base away lies a much larger clone, so this may be a sequencing read error. The chain couples TRBV7-3 to TRBJ2-3; D perhaps matches TRBD1 (6 bases). Germline CDR1 is SGHTA and CDR2 is FQGTGA. CDR3 length: 15 residues. CDR3 DNA: TGTGACAGCAGCAAAACAGGGTCCTTCACAGATACGCAGTATTTT. Its translation is CDSSKTGSFTDTQYF. Supplemented by reference TRBV7-3 and TRBJ2-3, the full variable domain reads GAGVSQTPSNKVTEKGKYVELRCDPISGHTALYWYRQSLGQGPEFLIYFQGTGAADDSGLPNDRFFAVRPEGSVSTLKIQRTERGDSAVYLCDSSKTGSFTDTQYFGPGTRLTVL.

This clonotype was recorded many times. The V and J genes are TRBV7-2 and TRBJ2-2, with unresolved D. The CDR3 length is 12 residues. The germline gives CDR1 SGHTA, CDR2 FQGNSA. The V gene lost 4 bases and the J gene lost 4 bases, with 4 bases spanning the gap. CDR3 region: CASSSFTGELFF. As DNA, the CDR3 is TGTGCCAGCAGCTCCTTCACCGGGGAGCTGTTTTTT.

Worth noting for this clonotype: At one of its ends the junction is not consistent with the germline gene, which may arise from a read error. The rearrangement joins TRBV20-1 to TRBJ1-6; 7 bases are shared with TRBD1. This CDR3 is built from 15 residues. Germline CDR1 reads DFQATT; CDR2 reads SNEGSKA (reference sequence). The CDR3, as DNA: TGCAGTGCTAGTTCGGACCAGGGGGGGAATTCGCCCCTCCACTTT. Its protein is CSASSDQGGNSPLHF.

This clonotype was seen a few times. The V call is TRBV4-2, the J call TRBJ1-6, with 9 bases matching TRBD1. Germline V gene data show CDR1 as LGHNA and CDR2 as YNFKEQ. The CDR3 covers 17 residues. With V trimmed by 3 bases and J by 10 bases, 13 bases remained unmatched. The chain's CDR3 is CASSQGQGVGGGSPLHF. Here the CDR3 DNA reads TGTGCCAGCAGCCAGGGACAGGGTGTAGGGGGAGGATCACCCCTCCACTTT.

The chain combines TRBV5-5 with TRBJ2-1, with TRBD2 identical over 13 bases. Germline CDR1 and CDR2: SGHKS and YYEKEE (reference sequence). The ends lost 0 bases at V and 10 bases at J; junction bases unmatched: 10. CDR3 length: 17 amino acids. The CDR3 coding sequence is TGTGCCAGCAGCTTGGCCTTGAGACTAGCGGGGGGCTACGAGCAGTTCTTC. Protein sequence: CASSLALRLAGGYEQFF. Supplemented by reference TRBV5-5 and TRBJ2-1, the full variable domain reads DAGVTQSPTHLIKTRGQQVTLRCSPISGHKSVSWYQQVLGQGPQFIFQYYEKEERGRGNFPDRFSARQFPNYSSELNVNALLLGDSALYLCASSLALRLAGGYEQFFGPGTRLTVL.

This clonotype was counted at least ten times. The V gene is TRBV13, the J gene TRBJ2-3, with 13 bases aligning to TRBD2. Per the germline V gene, CDR1 is PRHDT and CDR2 is FYEKMQ (reference sequence). Trimming took 6 bases from V and 5 from J; bases not matched to a gene: 17. CDR3 length: 19 residues. The chain's CDR3 is CASSPTGTSGDWRLDTQYF. CDR3 nucleotides: TGTGCCAGCAGTCCTACCGGGACTAGCGGGGATTGGAGGTTAGATACGCAGTATTTT.

This clonotype was seen at least ten times. The chain joins TRBV27 to TRBJ1-6; 7 nucleotides align to TRBD1. Trimming cost V 6 bases and J 6 bases; bases outside gene matches: 5. Germline V lookup: CDR1 MNHEY, CDR2 SMNVEV (reference sequence). The CDR3 runs to 14 residues. In nucleotides, the CDR3 is TGTGCCAGCAGCCCAGAGGGGGCTAATTCACCCCTCCACTTT. This encodes CASSPEGANSPLHF.

The chain has TRBV27 and TRBJ2-2, with D possibly being TRBD2 (6 bases). The CDR3 consists of 14 residues. With 8 bases removed from V and 6 bases from J, the gap between germline ends came to 16 bases. Germline V gives CDR1 MNHEY, CDR2 SMNVEV (reference sequence). DNA of the CDR3: TGTGCCAGCCAGGGTAGCGGATGGCCCGGGGAGCTGTTTTTT. It specifies CASQGSGWPGELFF.

This clonotype was detected ten times or more. The chain has TRBV18 and TRBJ2-7; D is perhaps TRBD2 (6 bases). CDR1 is KGHSH and CDR2 is LQKENI in the germline V gene. V lost 4 bases and J lost 2, with 12 bases in between. The length of the CDR3 is 14 residues. The CDR3 loop reads CASSLSRETYEQYF. The DNA of the CDR3 is TGTGCCAGCTCACTGTCCCGGGAGACCTACGAGCAGTACTTC. Using reference TRBV18 and TRBJ2-7 for the parts outside the CDR3, the full variable domain is NAGVMQNPRHLVRRRGQEARLRCSPMKGHSHVYWYRQLPEEGLKFMVYLQKENIIDESGMPKERFSAEFPKEGPSILRIQQVVRGDSAAYFCASSLSRETYEQYFGPGTRLTVT.

This clonotype was picked up many times. V gene TRBV12-3 or TRBV12-4 combines with J gene TRBJ1-2; D is possibly TRBD1 (5 bases). Trimming stripped 3 bases from V and 2 bases from J, with 13 bases between. The CDR3 totals 15 residues. The CDR3 coding sequence is TGTGCCAGCAGTTTCTTAGGGGTTGGGAACTATGGCTACACCTTC. It yields the protein CASSFLGVGNYGYTF.

This clonotype was observed a handful of times. The genes are TRBV5-5 and TRBJ1-1, with TRBD1 as a possible D gene (5 bases). CDR3 length: 15 amino acids. Trimming pared 4 bases from V and 0 bases from J, leaving 13 bases between. Germline CDR1 reads SGHKS; CDR2 reads YYEKEE (reference sequence). CDR3 bases: TGTGCCAGCAGCCACCGGGGGTCCGTGAACACTGAAGCTTTCTTT. Residues: CASSHRGSVNTEAFF.